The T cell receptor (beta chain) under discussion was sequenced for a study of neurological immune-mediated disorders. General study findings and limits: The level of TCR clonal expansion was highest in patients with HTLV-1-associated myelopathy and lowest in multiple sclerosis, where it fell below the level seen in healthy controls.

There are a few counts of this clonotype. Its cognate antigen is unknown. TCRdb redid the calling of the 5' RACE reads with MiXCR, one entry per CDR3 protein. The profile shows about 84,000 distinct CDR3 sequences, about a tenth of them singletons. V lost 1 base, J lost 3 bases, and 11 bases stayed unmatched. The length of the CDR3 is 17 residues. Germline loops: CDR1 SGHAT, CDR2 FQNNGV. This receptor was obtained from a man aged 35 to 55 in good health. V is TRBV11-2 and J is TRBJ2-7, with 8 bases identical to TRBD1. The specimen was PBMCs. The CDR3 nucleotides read TGTGCCAGCAGCTTAGCCCTAACCGGGACAGGTAGCTACGAGCAGTACTTC. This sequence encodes CASSLALTGTGSYEQYF.